This is a list of T cell receptor beta chains from one sample in a study of Ad26.COV2.S vaccination and SARS-CoV-2 variants. Using immunoSEQ multiplex PCR, the repertoire was profiled, and TCRdb retains in-frame clones only, with some absent. Here the sample spans about 400,000 clones, 89% being singletons. This material consisted of peripheral blood, taken in a trial of Ad26.COV2.S vaccine versus placebo. Receptor source: a person aged 18-60 years who received the Ad26.COV2.S COVID-19 vaccine or a placebo. CDR3s include the opening cysteine and the closing phenylalanine or tryptophan. A D gene is named only where the DNA matches it firmly.

d_call: .
v_call: TRBV6-5
j_call: TRBJ2-7
cdr3_aa: CASRNGRGGYEQYF

d_call: TRBD2
v_call: TRBV9
j_call: TRBJ2-1
cdr3_aa: CASTTTSGTESYNEQFF

d_call: .
v_call: TRBV2
j_call: TRBJ2-1
cdr3_aa: CASREGYEQFF

d_call: .
v_call: TRBV6-5
j_call: TRBJ1-1
cdr3_aa: CASSPQPGNTEAFF

d_call: TRBD1
v_call: TRBV2
j_call: TRBJ1-5
cdr3_aa: CASRDRQGRASNQPQHF

d_call: .
v_call: TRBV28
j_call: TRBJ1-5
cdr3_aa: CASSLLGSNQPQHF

d_call: .
v_call: TRBV19
j_call: TRBJ2-6
cdr3_aa: CASSSITGSGANVLTF

d_call: .
v_call: TRBV15
j_call: TRBJ2-3
cdr3_aa: CATSSGRGTDTQYF

d_call: TRBD1
v_call: TRBV5-1
j_call: TRBJ1-1
cdr3_aa: CASSTGQGWTEAFF

d_call: .
v_call: TRBV21-1
j_call: TRBJ2-7
cdr3_aa: CASSSWVPTKDVCFRPYEQYF

d_call: .
v_call: TRBV27
j_call: TRBJ1-1
cdr3_aa: CASKQGTTEAFF

d_call: .
v_call: TRBV9
j_call: TRBJ1-5
cdr3_aa: CASSVGGSNQPQHF

d_call: .
v_call: TRBV30
j_call: TRBJ2-7
cdr3_aa: CAYLAPGPRGSYEQYF

d_call: .
v_call: TRBV6-5
j_call: TRBJ1-1
cdr3_aa: CASYQNTEAFF

d_call: TRBD2
v_call: TRBV2
j_call: TRBJ2-7
cdr3_aa: CASSDRLAGSDEQYF

d_call: .
v_call: TRBV12-3/TRBV12-4
j_call: TRBJ2-7
cdr3_aa: CASSLGGLGEQYF

d_call: TRBD2
v_call: TRBV27
j_call: TRBJ2-1
cdr3_aa: CASSLRGTSGSGNEQFF

d_call: .
v_call: TRBV28
j_call: TRBJ2-3
cdr3_aa: CASSRTPTTDTQYF

d_call: .
v_call: TRBV19
j_call: TRBJ2-7
cdr3_aa: CASSIPGAGSYEQYF

d_call: .
v_call: TRBV5-1
j_call: TRBJ1-2
cdr3_aa: CASSFAAYGYGYTF

d_call: .
v_call: TRBV30
j_call: TRBJ2-3
cdr3_aa: CAWSEARRDQYF

d_call: .
v_call: TRBV2
j_call: TRBJ2-5
cdr3_aa: CASSEAQWAAQETQYF

d_call: .
v_call: TRBV7-9
j_call: TRBJ1-3
cdr3_aa: CASSTNQGFTGNTIYF

d_call: TRBD1
v_call: TRBV5-8
j_call: TRBJ1-6
cdr3_aa: CASSLQGARNSPLHF

d_call: .
v_call: TRBV30
j_call: TRBJ2-1
cdr3_aa: CAWSGQVKQFF

d_call: TRBD2
v_call: TRBV3-1/TRBV3-2
j_call: TRBJ2-1
cdr3_aa: CASAIGGGSNEQFF

d_call: .
v_call: TRBV4-1
j_call: TRBJ2-2
cdr3_aa: CASSPRIAGYGELFF

d_call: .
v_call: TRBV10-1
j_call: TRBJ1-5
cdr3_aa: CASSECRHFNQPQHF

d_call: .
v_call: TRBV5-1
j_call: TRBJ1-6
cdr3_aa: CASRWSDTYNSPLHF

d_call: .
v_call: TRBV6-4
j_call: TRBJ2-6
cdr3_aa: CASSVRALQSSGANVLTF

d_call: TRBD2
v_call: TRBV7-9
j_call: TRBJ2-1
cdr3_aa: CASSFSSGAYNEQFF

d_call: TRBD2
v_call: TRBV4-2
j_call: TRBJ2-1
cdr3_aa: CASSQDMGTSYNEQFF

d_call: TRBD2
v_call: TRBV6-6
j_call: TRBJ2-1
cdr3_aa: CASSLWTSGNEQFF

d_call: .
v_call: TRBV16
j_call: TRBJ2-5
cdr3_aa: CASSQSNGEGETQYF

d_call: TRBD2
v_call: TRBV13
j_call: TRBJ2-1
cdr3_aa: CASSRGLADYNEQFF

d_call: TRBD1
v_call: TRBV6-2/TRBV6-3
j_call: TRBJ1-5
cdr3_aa: CASSYPLGAGGQQPQHF

d_call: .
v_call: TRBV28
j_call: TRBJ1-6
cdr3_aa: CASSLGFNNSPLHF

d_call: .
v_call: TRBV5-8
j_call: TRBJ2-1
cdr3_aa: CASSALSLNEQFF

d_call: .
v_call: TRBV7-3
j_call: TRBJ2-6
cdr3_aa: CASSLGSTGANVLTF

d_call: .
v_call: TRBV5-1
j_call: TRBJ1-4
cdr3_aa: CASSPTGRVEEKLFF

d_call: .
v_call: TRBV7-8
j_call: TRBJ2-2
cdr3_aa: CASSLVGLSRGELFF